This T cell receptor beta chain came from a study of shared T cell receptors in the human thymus. The CDR3 contains 16 residues. V lost 7 bases to trimming and J lost 5 bases; unmatched junction nucleotides: 14. Germline values: CDR1 MNHEY, CDR2 SMNVEV (reference sequence). This clone has just one count. Only in-frame clones appear in the TCRdb table, and some are missing; sequencing was by immunoSEQ multiplex PCR. Found here are 500,000 to 750,000 clones, 85% to 90% of them singletons; the top ten hold 0.0095% to 0.013%. The sample also formed part of further work on human thymus T cells. That investigation notes: In corrective heart surgery, resections were taken, and these provided the thymus tissue. Apparent skewing of V and J gene usage characterized both thymic and blood repertoires.

The chain is built from TRBV27 and TRBJ1-5; TRBD1 matches at 7 bases. The clonotype was recovered from a boy under two years old with a congenital heart defect. Sequenced input: thymocytes. This CDR3 reads CASTPPDRLGDQPQHF. The CDR3 DNA follows: TGTGCCAGCACCCCACCGGACAGGTTAGGGGATCAGCCCCAGCATTTT.